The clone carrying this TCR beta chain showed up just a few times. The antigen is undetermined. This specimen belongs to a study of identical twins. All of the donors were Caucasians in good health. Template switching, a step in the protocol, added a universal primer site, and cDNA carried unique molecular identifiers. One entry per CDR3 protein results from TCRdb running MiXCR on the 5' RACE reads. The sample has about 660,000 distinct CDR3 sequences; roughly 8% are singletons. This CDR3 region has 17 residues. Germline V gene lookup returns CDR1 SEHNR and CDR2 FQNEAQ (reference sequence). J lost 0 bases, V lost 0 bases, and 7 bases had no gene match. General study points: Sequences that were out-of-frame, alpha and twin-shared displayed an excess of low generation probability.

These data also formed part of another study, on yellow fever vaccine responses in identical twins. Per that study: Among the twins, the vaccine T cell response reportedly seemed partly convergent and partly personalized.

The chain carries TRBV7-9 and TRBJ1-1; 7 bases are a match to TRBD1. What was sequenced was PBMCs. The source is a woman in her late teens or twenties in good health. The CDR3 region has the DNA TGTGCCAGCAGCTTAGCTGAGCCGGGACAGTTGAACACTGAAGCTTTCTTT. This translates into CASSLAEPGQLNTEAFF. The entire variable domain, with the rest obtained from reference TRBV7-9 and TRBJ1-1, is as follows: DTGVSQNPRHKITKRGQNVTFRCDPISEHNRLYWYRQTLGQGPEFLTYFQNEAQLEKSRLLSDRFSAERPKGSFSTLEIQRTEQGDSAMYLCASSLAEPGQLNTEAFFGQGTRLTVV.